The 10 T cell receptor beta chains in this list originate from one sample, sequenced in a study of cytomegalovirus exposure and HLA in healthy donors. Use of 60 Vbeta and 13 Jbeta primers characterized the PCR. Sequencing used immunoSEQ multiplex PCR; TCRdb keeps in-frame clones, though not all of them. The table lists about 170,000 clones, roughly 84% of them singletons. The sequencing sample was made of PBMCs. All receptors come from a boy between 2 and 10 years old in good health and CMV-seronegative.

The chain uses TRBV6-5 and TRBJ2-3; the D gene is possibly TRBD1 (6 bases). V lost 2 bases and J lost 2, with 11 bases in between. CDR3 length: 15 amino acids. Germline loops: CDR1 MNHEY, CDR2 SVGAGI. The CDR3 DNA sequence: TGTGCCAGCAGTTACGGCAGGGGCCCCACAGATACGCAGTATTTT. Protein sequence: CASSYGRGPTDTQYF.

The chain joins TRBV6-5 to TRBJ2-7; 8 bases map to TRBD1. CDR1 and CDR2 (germline): MNHEY, SVGAGI. V shed 1 base and J 9 bases; nucleotides not matched to a gene: 5. The CDR3 is 13 amino acids. The CDR3 DNA follows: TGTGCCAGCAGTTACTTAGACAGGGGTGGGCAGTACTTC. It specifies CASSYLDRGGQYF.

V usage is TRBV7-2 and J usage is TRBJ2-1; D is ambiguous. The V gene's germline CDR1 is SGHTA and CDR2 FQGNSA. V was trimmed by 5 bases and J by 9 bases, leaving 17 bases between them. The CDR3 covers 14 residues. DNA of the CDR3: TGTGCCAGCAGCCCCGTTGTTGGAGCCGGTGAGCAGTTCTTC. The encoded protein is CASSPVVGAGEQFF.

This clone was detected a few times. The chain couples TRBV7-9 to TRBJ2-7, with 8 bases lining up with TRBD1. The germline V gene encodes CDR1 SEHNR and CDR2 FQNEAQ (reference sequence). V shed 6 bases, J shed 3 bases, and the junction held 10 bases outside the gene matches. There are 15 residues in the CDR3. The CDR3 region has the DNA TGTGCCAGCAGTCCTCTGGACAGGGAAATCTACGAGCAGTACTTC. Its translation is CASSPLDREIYEQYF.

This clone appeared a single time. The chain links TRBV11-2 to TRBJ2-7, with TRBD1 matching over 7 bases. Germline trimming cut 1 base from V and 2 bases from J; bases unmatched to any gene: 8. Germline CDR1 is SGHAT and CDR2 is FQNNGV. The CDR3 is 16 amino acids. This CDR3 is CASSLVRGQTPYEQYF. CDR3 nucleotide sequence: TGTGCCAGCAGCTTAGTACGGGGACAGACCCCCTACGAGCAGTACTTC. Full variable domain (remainder filled in from reference TRBV11-2 and TRBJ2-7): EAGVAQSPRYKIIEKRQSVAFWCNPISGHATLYWYQQILGQGPKLLIQFQNNGVVDDSQLPKDRFSAERLKGVDSTLKIQPAKLEDSAVYLCASSLVRGQTPYEQYFGPGTRLTVT.

The V call is TRBV15, the J call TRBJ2-3, with TRBD2 matching 12 bases. Germline V gives CDR1 LNHNV, CDR2 YYDKDF (reference sequence). The J segment lost 4 bases and the V segment lost 1 base, leaving 6 bases of the junction unmatched. The CDR3 consists of 17 residues. CDR3 sequence (DNA): TGTGCCACCAGCAGAGCCCCCCTAGCGGGAGGGTCAGATACGCAGTATTTT. This sequence encodes CATSRAPLAGGSDTQYF.

The V and J genes are TRBV19 and TRBJ2-1, with TRBD2 as a possible D gene (6 bases). This CDR3 is 16 amino acids long. V dropped 7 bases and J dropped 6 bases, with 22 bases sitting between them. CDR1 and CDR2 from the germline V gene are LNHDA and SQIVND (reference sequence). The CDR3 spells CASKKDRGTASNEQFF. CDR3 in DNA: TGTGCCAGTAAGAAGGACCGGGGGACCGCGAGCAATGAGCAGTTCTTC. Using reference TRBV19 and TRBJ2-1 for the parts outside the CDR3, the full variable domain is DGGITQSPKYLFRKEGQNVTLSCEQNLNHDAMYWYRQDPGQGLRLIYYSQIVNDFQKGDIAEGYSVSREKKESFPLTVTSAQKNPTAFYLCASKKDRGTASNEQFFGPGTRLTVL.

The chain carries TRBV6-1 and TRBJ1-2; 10 positions match TRBD1. CDR3 length equals 13 residues. V lost 7 bases and J lost 10; bases outside the gene matches: 9. The germline V gene has CDR1 MNHNS and CDR2 SASEGT. This CDR3 reads CASTLTDRGVYTF. The CDR3 nucleotides read TGTGCCAGCACCCTAACGGACAGGGGGGTCTACACCTTC.

The chain combines TRBV30 with TRBJ2-4; perhaps TRBD2 as D (6 bases). CDR1 is GTSNPN, CDR2 SVGIG, per germline (reference sequence). CDR3 size: 13 residues. V lost 3 bases to trimming and J lost 3 bases, with 9 bases between them. CDR3 nucleotide sequence: TGTGCCTGGAGCGGGGGTAACAAAAACATTCAGTACTTC. Its translation: CAWSGGNKNIQYF.

DNA for the CDR3: TGCGCCAGCAGCGGCAAACAGGATTCGGATCGATGGGAAAAACTGTTTTTT. This translates into CASSGKQDSDRWEKLFF. The chain carries TRBV5-1 and TRBJ1-4, with D maybe TRBD1 (5 bases). Trimming took 4 bases from V and 8 from J, leaving 24 bases between them. Per the germline V gene, CDR1 is SGHRS and CDR2 is YFSETQ. The CDR3 totals 17 residues.